This entry lists 9 T cell receptor beta chains sequenced from one sample in a study of T-cell reconstitution after alpha-beta-depleted transplantation in children. Preparing the TCRbeta library involved the use of unique molecular identifiers. Each CDR3 protein is one row after TCRdb ran MiXCR on the PCR reads. The sample shows roughly 570,000 distinct CDR3 sequences, approximately 30% of them seen only once. The sample consisted of PBMCs, taken before TCRalphabeta/CD19-depleted stem cell transplant. The receptors stem from a boy in the first two years of life with Wiskott-Aldrich syndrome, due to receive a stem cell transplant.

This clonotype was picked up a small number of times. V usage is TRBV5-1 and J usage is TRBJ2-1; D ambiguous. The CDR3 sequence is 11 residues long. Germline V lookup: CDR1 SGHRS, CDR2 YFSETQ. V was cut by 5 bases and J by 5 bases, with 5 bases left in between. This CDR3 is CASRDNNEQFF. In nucleotides, the CDR3 is TGCGCCAGCAGGGATAACAATGAGCAGTTCTTC.

The chain recombines TRBV20-1 with TRBJ2-7; TRBD1 agrees at 11 bases. This CDR3 is 13 amino acids long. Trimming cost V 7 bases and J 0 bases; bases outside gene matches: 2. Per the germline V gene, CDR1 is DFQATT and CDR2 is SNEGSKA (reference sequence). In nucleotides, the CDR3 is TGCAGTGGGGGGACAGGGGGCTCCTACGAGCAGTACTTC. This gives the protein CSGGTGGSYEQYF.

This sequence joins TRBV7-9 and TRBJ2-2; perhaps TRBD2 as D (7 bases). Deletions cut 7 bases from V and 4 bases from J, with 19 bases between. Germline-derived CDR1 and CDR2 are SEHNR and FQNEAQ (reference sequence). There are 16 residues in the CDR3. CDR3 DNA: TGTGCCAGCACCCCGACGGGGGGCCCCGTCACCGGGGAGCTGTTTTTT. Amino acids: CASTPTGGPVTGELFF.

This clonotype was found a few times. The chain carries TRBV20-1 and TRBJ1-5; a possible D gene is TRBD1 (6 bases). This CDR3 has 16 amino acids. Germline-derived CDR1 and CDR2 are DFQATT and SNEGSKA (reference sequence). Trimming stripped 5 bases from V and 1 base from J, with 18 bases between. The CDR3 nucleotides are TGCAGTGCTTCTGACAGGACTCGAGGGAGCAATCAGCCCCAGCATTTT. The encoded protein is CSASDRTRGSNQPQHF.

The chain combines TRBV20-1 with TRBJ2-1; 8 bases fit TRBD2. The trim removed 1 base at V and 8 bases at J, leaving 7 bases unmatched. The CDR3 is 14 amino acids. CDR1 is DFQATT, CDR2 SNEGSKA, per germline (reference sequence). Written as DNA, the CDR3 is TGCAGTGCTAGAGCCACCGGGAGGGTGGATGAGCAGTTCTTC. Translated, it gives CSARATGRVDEQFF.

In this sample, this clonotype turned up a few times. This rearrangement joins TRBV29-1 to TRBJ2-1; 7 bases line up with TRBD1. In germline, CDR1 is SQVTM, CDR2 ANQGSEA. CDR3 length equals 13 residues. After removal of 7 bases from V and 6 bases from J, the junction contained 9 bases not matched to a gene. CDR3 DNA sequence: TGCAGCGCTAACGACAGGGTTGGCAATGAGCAGTTCTTC. Its translation: CSANDRVGNEQFF.

The gene calls are TRBV20-1 and TRBJ2-1, with TRBD2 matching 8 bases. There are 15 residues in the CDR3. V shed 3 bases and J 2 bases; nucleotides not matched to a gene: 6. Germline V gene sequence: CDR1 DFQATT, CDR2 SNEGSKA (reference sequence). This CDR3 reads CSASATSGPYNEQFF. In nucleotides, the CDR3 is TGCAGTGCTAGTGCTACTAGCGGTCCCTACAATGAGCAGTTCTTC.

This clonotype was seen a few times. This sequence joins TRBV5-1 and TRBJ2-1; the D gene is possibly TRBD1 (5 bases). Germline V gene lookup returns CDR1 SGHRS and CDR2 YFSETQ. The CDR3 loop spans 15 amino acids. The V gene lost 5 bases and the J gene lost 4 bases, with 16 bases spanning the gap. The CDR3 region has the DNA TGCGCCAGCAGTAGGACAACACCCACATACAATGAGCAGTTCTTC. Encoded protein: CASSRTTPTYNEQFF.

There are many counts of this clonotype. The V call is TRBV28, the J call TRBJ2-7, with D uncertain. Germline CDR1 and CDR2: MDHEN and SYDVKM. The CDR3 runs 11 residues. V lost 5 bases and J 2 bases, leaving 4 bases between the germline ends. In DNA form, the CDR3 reads TGTGCCAGCAGTCAAACCTACGAGCAGTACTTC. It specifies CASSQTYEQYF. Based on the CDR3 plus reference TRBV28 and TRBJ2-7, the full variable domain is DVKVTQSSRYLVKRTGEKVFLECVQDMDHENMFWYRQDPGLGLRLIYFSYDVKMKEKGDIPEGYSVSREKKERFSLILESASTNQTSMYLCASSQTYEQYFGPGTRLTVT.